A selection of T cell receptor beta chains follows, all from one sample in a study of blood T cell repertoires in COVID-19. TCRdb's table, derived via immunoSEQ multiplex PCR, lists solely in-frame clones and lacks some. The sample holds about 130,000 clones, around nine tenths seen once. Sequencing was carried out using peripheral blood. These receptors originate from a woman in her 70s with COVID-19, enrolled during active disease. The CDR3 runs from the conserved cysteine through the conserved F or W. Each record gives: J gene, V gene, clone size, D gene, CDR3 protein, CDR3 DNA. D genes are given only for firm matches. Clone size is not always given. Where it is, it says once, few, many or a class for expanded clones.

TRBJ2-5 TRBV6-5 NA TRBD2 CASRATSGQETQYF TGTGCCAGCAGGGCGACTAGCGGCCAAGAGACCCAGTACTTC
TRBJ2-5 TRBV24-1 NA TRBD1 CATSETGGLGQETQYF TGTGCCACCAGTGAGACAGGGGGTTTAGGTCAAGAGACCCAGTACTTC
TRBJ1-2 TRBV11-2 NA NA CASSLILAGSNYGYTF TGTGCCAGCAGCTTAATCTTGGCAGGGTCTAACTATGGCTACACCTTC
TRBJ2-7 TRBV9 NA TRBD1 CASSVGTGGFYEQYF TGTGCCAGCAGCGTAGGAACAGGGGGTTTCTACGAGCAGTACTTC
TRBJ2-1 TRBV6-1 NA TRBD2 CASSDSGGLVGNEQFF TGTGCCAGCAGTGATTCGGGGGGGCTTGTTGGTAATGAGCAGTTCTTC
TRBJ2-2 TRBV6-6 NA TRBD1 CASRRQGGAGELFF TGTGCCAGCAGGAGACAGGGGGGCGCCGGGGAGCTGTTTTTT
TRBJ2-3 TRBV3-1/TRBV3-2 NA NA CASSQMSGDADTQYF TGTGCCAGCAGCCAGATGTCAGGGGACGCAGATACGCAGTATTTT
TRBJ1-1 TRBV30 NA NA CAWSASTGLRTEAFF TGTGCCTGGAGCGCCAGCACAGGGTTACGGACTGAAGCTTTCTTT
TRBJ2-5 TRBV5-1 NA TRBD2 CASSSYWGGETQYF TGCGCCAGCAGCTCATACTGGGGAGGGGAGACCCAGTACTTC
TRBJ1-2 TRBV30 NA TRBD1 CAWRYVHGTANYGYTF TGTGCCTGGAGATATGTTCACGGGACAGCTAACTATGGCTACACCTTC
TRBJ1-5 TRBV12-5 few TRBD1 CASGLVRDRKQPQHF TGTGCTAGTGGTTTGGTCCGGGACAGAAAACAGCCCCAGCATTTT
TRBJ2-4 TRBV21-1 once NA CASPRTVAKNIQYF TGTGCCAGCCCCAGGACAGTAGCCAAAAACATTCAGTACTTC
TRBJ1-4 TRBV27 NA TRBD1 CASRREQGAVNEKLFF TGTGCCAGCAGGAGAGAACAGGGGGCCGTAAATGAAAAACTGTTTTTT
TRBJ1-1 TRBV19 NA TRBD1 CAIRDRGNTEAFF TGTGCCATACGGGACAGGGGGAACACTGAAGCTTTCTTT
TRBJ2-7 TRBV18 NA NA CASSPRGGQESYEQYF TGTGCCAGCTCCCCGAGGGGGGGGCAGGAGAGCTACGAGCAGTACTTC
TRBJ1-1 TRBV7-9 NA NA CASSHYRDTTNTEAFF TGTGCCAGCAGCCACTACCGGGACACCACGAACACTGAAGCTTTCTTT
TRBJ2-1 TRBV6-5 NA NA CASRPRGGQQFF TGTGCCAGCAGGCCCCGAGGGGGACAGCAGTTCTTC
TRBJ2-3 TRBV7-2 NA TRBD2 CASSLAFLAGGADTQYF TGTGCCAGCAGCTTAGCGTTTCTAGCGGGGGGAGCAGATACGCAGTATTTT
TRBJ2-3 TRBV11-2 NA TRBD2 CASSLEASTSGYTQYF TGTGCCAGCAGCTTAGAAGCCTCTACTAGCGGATATACGCAGTATTTT
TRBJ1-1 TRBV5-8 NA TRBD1 CASSFDQGGTEAFF TGTGCCAGCAGCTTCGACCAGGGGGGCACTGAAGCTTTCTTT
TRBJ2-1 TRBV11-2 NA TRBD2 CASSLETSGGLHNEQFF TGTGCCAGCAGCTTAGAGACTAGCGGGGGTCTTCACAATGAGCAGTTCTTC
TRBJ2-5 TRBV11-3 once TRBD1 CAYVGIYRGQRKTQYF TGTGCGTACGTAGGGATTTACAGGGGACAGAGAAAGACCCAGTACTTC